Following are 5 T cell receptor beta chains from one sample sequenced in a study of blood T cell repertoires in COVID-19. Assay: immunoSEQ multiplex PCR; the TCRdb copy retains only in-frame clones and omits some. The profile shows about 75,000 clones, 74% of them singletons. The sample was peripheral blood. These receptors originate from a human donor with acute or convalescent COVID-19. The donor label of this sample is uncertain.

CDR3 DNA: TGTGCCAGCAGCTTAGGACCCCGAGGACTAGAGGAGCAGTACTTC. It specifies CASSLGPRGLEEQYF. The J gene is TRBJ2-7, the V gene TRBV7-3, with TRBD2 matching 7 bases. CDR1 and CDR2 from the germline V gene are SGHTA and FQGTGA. Trimming removed 2 bases from V and 7 bases from J; junction bases left unmatched: 11. There are 15 residues in the CDR3. The full variable domain, its missing parts supplied by reference TRBV7-3 and TRBJ2-7, is GAGVSQTPSNKVTEKGKYVELRCDPISGHTALYWYRQSLGQGPEFLIYFQGTGAADDSGLPNDRFFAVRPEGSVSTLKIQRTERGDSAVYLCASSLGPRGLEEQYFGPGTRLTVT.

This clone occurred many times. The V gene is TRBV14, the J gene TRBJ2-1, with 12 bases identical to TRBD2. J lost 8 bases, V lost 2 bases, and 4 bases had no gene match. CDR1 and CDR2 (germline): SGHDN, FVKESK. The CDR3 loop spans 15 amino acids. CDR3 residues: CASSQPSGRAHEQFF. For the CDR3, the DNA is TGTGCCAGCAGCCAACCTAGCGGGAGGGCCCATGAGCAGTTCTTC.

The chain joins TRBV11-2 to TRBJ2-3; TRBD2 agrees at 9 bases. Germline lookup yields CDR1 SGHAT and CDR2 FQNNGV. V lost 5 bases and J lost 4; bases outside the gene matches: 10. CDR3 size: 16 residues. The CDR3 spells CASSLGGSGGADTQYF. In nucleotides, the CDR3 is TGTGCCAGCAGCCTCGGAGGTAGCGGGGGCGCAGATACGCAGTATTTT.

The rearrangement joins TRBV5-6 to TRBJ1-1, with D uncertain. V shed 2 bases and J shed 2 bases, with 7 bases lying between them. The CDR3 length is 13 residues. The germline V gene has CDR1 SGHDT and CDR2 YYEEEE. This CDR3 reads CASSLAINTEAFF. DNA for the CDR3: TGTGCCAGCAGCTTAGCCATAAACACTGAAGCTTTCTTT. Full variable domain (remainder filled in from reference TRBV5-6 and TRBJ1-1): DAGVTQSPTHLIKTRGQQVTLRCSPKSGHDTVSWYQQALGQGPQFIFQYYEEEERQRGNFPDRFSGHQFPNYSSELNVNALLLGDSALYLCASSLAINTEAFFGQGTRLTVV.

In its sample, this clone ranks as medium-sized (0.01 to 0.1%). V gene TRBV7-8 combines with J gene TRBJ2-7, with D possibly matching TRBD2 (6 bases). Trimming pared 5 bases from V and 5 bases from J, leaving 7 bases between. The CDR3 is made up of 11 amino acids. In germline, CDR1 is SGHVS, CDR2 FQNEAQ. Here the CDR3 reads CASSPGDEQYF. CDR3 nucleotide sequence: TGTGCCAGCAGCCCGGGGGACGAGCAGTACTTC.